Shown below are 9 T cell receptor beta chains from a single sample sequenced in a study of low-dose radiotherapy and immunotherapy resistance in tumors (dated by TCRdb to between 2022 and 2023). This specimen's time point label, interpreted: before trial treatment. The reads were generated on an Illumina HiSeq 2500. To make first-strand cDNA, Superscript III was used along with a set of TRAV- and TRBV-specific primers so that both the TCRalpha and TCRbeta chains were covered. TCRs were amplified for 20 PCR cycles with Phusion, using a constant-region primer paired with the adapter attached to the V primers. Using fastp trimming at Q25 and MiXCR clonotype assembly, TCRdb reanalyzed the public sequencing data and kept in-frame beta chains. Every CDR3 protein is listed once, alongside the most common genes and DNA of its rows. This sample holds 65,000 to 95,000 distinct CDR3 sequences; around 18% were observed only once. The ten largest clones represent about 5.5% of the sample.

The specimen was PBMCs, collected before treatment. The source of these receptors is a male donor with prostate cancer.

There are many counts of this clonotype. The rearrangement uses TRBV7-9 and TRBJ1-1, with 9 bases that match TRBD1. Trimming cost V 5 bases and J 8 bases; bases outside gene matches: 9. Looked up from germline, CDR1 is SEHNR and CDR2 is FQNEAQ (reference sequence). The CDR3 totals 14 residues. CDR3 region: CASSKNAGQGEAFF. CDR3 bases: TGTGCCAGCAGCAAAAACGCGGGACAGGGAGAAGCTTTCTTT.

In this sample, this clonotype turned up many times. The chain uses TRBV14 and TRBJ2-5; D is undetermined. Between the trimmed V and J ends, which lost 1 base and 2 bases, there was a span of 8 bases. Germline lookup yields CDR1 SGHDN and CDR2 FVKESK. This CDR3 region has 14 residues. The CDR3 is CASSQVRRQETQYF. DNA for the CDR3: TGTGCCAGCAGCCAAGTCCGGCGGCAAGAGACCCAGTACTTC.

This clonotype was detected many times. The CDR3 sequence: CSAIVGQANNEQFF. The CDR3 DNA follows: TGCAGTGCTATCGTCGGACAGGCCAACAATGAGCAGTTCTTC. The chain employs TRBV20-1 and TRBJ2-1; 7 positions match TRBD1. CDR1 and CDR2 from the germline V gene are DFQATT and SNEGSKA (reference sequence). V trimming: 4 bases; J trimming: 5 bases; junction bases outside the gene matches: 8. The length of the CDR3 is 14 residues.

This clonotype was recorded many times. The chain carries TRBV7-2 and TRBJ1-5; D is unclear. The germline V and J ends were trimmed by 0 bases and 6 bases, with 9 bases remaining between them. CDR3 size: 14 residues. Germline CDR1 reads SGHTA; CDR2 reads FQGNSA. The CDR3 loop reads CASSLATGGQPQHF. CDR3 sequence (DNA): TGTGCCAGCAGCTTAGCGACGGGTGGTCAGCCCCAGCATTTT. Full variable domain (remainder filled in from reference TRBV7-2 and TRBJ1-5): GAGVSQSPSNKVTEKGKDVELRCDPISGHTALYWYRQSLGQGLEFLIYFQGNSAPDKSGLPSDRFSAERTGGSVSTLTIQRTQQEDSAVYLCASSLATGGQPQHFGDGTRLSIL.

Ten or more counts support this clonotype. Written as DNA, the CDR3 is TGTGCCAGTAAAGAGGGTGAGACCCAGTACTTC. It translates to CASKEGETQYF. V is TRBV19 and J is TRBJ2-5; TRBD2 might be the D (5 bases). Germline V lookup: CDR1 LNHDA, CDR2 SQIVND (reference sequence). This CDR3 has 11 amino acids. The V gene lost 7 bases and the J gene lost 5 bases, with 8 bases spanning the gap. Full variable domain (outside the CDR3, taken from reference TRBV19 and TRBJ2-5): DGGITQSPKYLFRKEGQNVTLSCEQNLNHDAMYWYRQDPGQGLRLIYYSQIVNDFQKGDIAEGYSVSREKKESFPLTVTSAQKNPTAFYLCASKEGETQYFGPGTRLLVL.

This clonotype was detected ten times or more. The chain uses TRBV20-1 and TRBJ2-7, with 9 bases matching TRBD2. The length of the CDR3 is 15 residues. Germline trimming cut 5 bases from V and 2 bases from J; bases unmatched to any gene: 10. Germline loops: CDR1 DFQATT, CDR2 SNEGSKA (reference sequence). The CDR3 DNA is TGCAGTGCTCAAAGAGCGGGGGGTCCCACCTACGAGCAGTACTTC. Protein product: CSAQRAGGPTYEQYF.

This clonotype was found many times. V and J are TRBV28 and TRBJ2-7; D gene unclear. Germline V gene lookup returns CDR1 MDHEN and CDR2 SYDVKM. The V end lost 8 bases, the J end lost 7 bases, and 15 bases lay between the germline ends. There are 12 residues in the CDR3. For the CDR3, the DNA is TGTGCCAGCGCCTCGCTTGTAGGGGAGCAGTACTTC. This codes for CASASLVGEQYF.

This clonotype was counted at least ten times. V and J are TRBV18 and TRBJ2-1; D unclear. The CDR3 length is 16 residues. The V gene's germline CDR1 is KGHSH and CDR2 LQKENI. V was shortened by 3 bases and J by 4 bases, with 16 bases between the two germline ends. The CDR3 is CASSPSLRLGYNEQFF. The DNA of the CDR3 is TGTGCCAGCTCACCGTCTCTACGCTTAGGTTACAATGAGCAGTTCTTC.

This clonotype was detected ten times or more. The rearrangement links TRBV5-1 to TRBJ2-6; D might be TRBD1 (6 bases). This CDR3 has 16 residues. Trimming took 5 bases from V and 4 from J, leaving 16 bases between them. Germline V gene sequence: CDR1 SGHRS, CDR2 YFSETQ. CDR3 bases: TGCGCCAGCAGATCGCCAGGGGCTGCGGGGGCCAACGTCCTGACTTTC. Translated, it gives CASRSPGAAGANVLTF.